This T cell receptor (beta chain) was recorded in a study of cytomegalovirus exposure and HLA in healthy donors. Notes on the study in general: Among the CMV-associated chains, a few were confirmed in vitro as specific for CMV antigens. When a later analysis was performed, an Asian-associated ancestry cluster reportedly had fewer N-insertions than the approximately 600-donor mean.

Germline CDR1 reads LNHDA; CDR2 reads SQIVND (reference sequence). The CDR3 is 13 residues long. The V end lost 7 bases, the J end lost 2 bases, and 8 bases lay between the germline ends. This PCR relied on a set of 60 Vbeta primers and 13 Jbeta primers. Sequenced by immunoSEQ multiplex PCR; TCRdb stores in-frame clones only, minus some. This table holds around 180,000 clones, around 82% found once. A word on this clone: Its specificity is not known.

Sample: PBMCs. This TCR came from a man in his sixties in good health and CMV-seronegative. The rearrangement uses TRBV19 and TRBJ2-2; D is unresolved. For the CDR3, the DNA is TGTGCCAGTAATCGTTATAACACCGGGGAGCTGTTTTTT. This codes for CASNRYNTGELFF.